Reported below is one T cell receptor (beta chain). The antigen remains unidentified. The data were taken from a study of CD8 T cells in ankylosing spondylitis. Each CDR3 protein gets one entry after TCRdb re-called the 5' RACE reads with MiXCR. Of 30,000 to 40,000 distinct CDR3 sequences in the sample, about 9.4% were seen once. Study-level findings and limits: Matched ankylosing spondylitis synovial fluid reportedly contained a significantly enriched population of disease-linked clones. Prior work had noted some motif variants in reactive arthritis blood and synovial fluid. CD8+ by phenotype, disease-linked clones were relatively rare in peripheral blood. In ankylosing spondylitis blood, a motif of about eight highly homologous TCR beta variants appeared characteristic.

The receptor comes from a male donor with ankylosing spondylitis or in good health (not recorded which). Sequencing used blood, either unsorted or a sorted T cell fraction (not recorded which).

As DNA, the CDR3 is TGCGCCAGCAGCGATGGACTAGCGGGAACAGATACGCAGTATTTT. The encoded protein is CASSDGLAGTDTQYF. The V gene is TRBV5-1, the J gene TRBJ2-3, with TRBD2 matching over 12 bases. V lost 4 bases and J lost 3; bases outside the gene matches: 3. The CDR3 loop spans 15 amino acids. Germline values: CDR1 SGHRS, CDR2 YFSETQ.